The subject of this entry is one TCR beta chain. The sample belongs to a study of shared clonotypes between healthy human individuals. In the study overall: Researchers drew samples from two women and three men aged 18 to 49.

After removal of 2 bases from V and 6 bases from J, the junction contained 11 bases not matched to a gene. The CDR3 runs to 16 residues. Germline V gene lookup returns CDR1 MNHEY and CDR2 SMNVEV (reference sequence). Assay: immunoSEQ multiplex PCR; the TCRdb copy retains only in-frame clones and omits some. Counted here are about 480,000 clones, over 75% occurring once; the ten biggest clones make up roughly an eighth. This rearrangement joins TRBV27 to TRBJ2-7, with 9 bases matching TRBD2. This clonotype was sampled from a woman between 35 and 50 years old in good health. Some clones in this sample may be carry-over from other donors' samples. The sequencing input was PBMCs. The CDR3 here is CASSLRGGRALGEQYF. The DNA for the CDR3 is TGTGCCAGCAGTTTACGGGGCGGGAGGGCCCTTGGCGAGCAGTACTTC.